A single sample is the source of the 24 T cell receptor beta chains below, sequenced in a study of cytomegalovirus exposure and HLA in healthy donors. PCR was performed using 60 Vbeta and 13 Jbeta primers. Only in-frame clones appear in the TCRdb table, and some are missing; sequencing was by immunoSEQ multiplex PCR. The profile covers about 55,000 clones, with roughly 85% appearing a single time and 1.6% taken by the ten largest. The sample comprised PBMCs. Receptor source: a young man in good health and CMV-seronegative.

Written as DNA, the CDR3 is TGTGCCAGCAGTTACTCGGGACAGGGGTTGGGCAATGAGCAGTTCTTC. It codes for CASSYSGQGLGNEQFF. This chain links TRBV6-5 with TRBJ2-1; 10 bases are a match to TRBD1. Trimming cost V 0 bases and J 6 bases; bases outside gene matches: 5. The CDR3 runs 16 residues. Germline CDR1 is MNHEY and CDR2 is SVGAGI.

V is TRBV4-3 and J is TRBJ1-3, with TRBD1 matching 7 bases. From germline, CDR1 is LGHNA and CDR2 YSLEER. This CDR3 is 17 amino acids long. V lost 2 bases and J lost 0; bases outside the gene matches: 7. CDR3 protein: CASSQTDRLSSGNTIYF. Here the CDR3 DNA reads TGCGCCAGCAGCCAAACGGACAGGTTGAGCTCTGGAAACACCATATATTTT.

The rearrangement joins TRBV19 to TRBJ1-5, with D possibly matching TRBD1 (5 bases). This CDR3 spans 17 amino acids. Germline CDR1 LNHDA, CDR2 SQIVND (reference sequence). V was shortened by 3 bases and J by 0 bases, with 15 bases between the two germline ends. The CDR3 region is CASSMGGRAHSNQPQHF. DNA for the CDR3: TGTGCCAGTAGTATGGGGGGGAGGGCCCATAGCAATCAGCCCCAGCATTTT.

This clone appeared a single time. V is TRBV5-8 and J is TRBJ1-1; 8 bases fit TRBD1. In germline, CDR1 is SGHTS, CDR2 YDEGEE. This CDR3 comprises 14 residues. The ends lost 4 bases at V and 6 bases at J; junction bases unmatched: 8. The CDR3 DNA sequence: TGTGCCAGCAGCAAACTAAGGACAGGGTCTGAAGCTTTCTTT. Its protein product is CASSKLRTGSEAFF.

This clone was detected only a few times. Other DNA sequences in this sample translate to the same CDR3. The chain recombines TRBV6-5 with TRBJ1-1, with TRBD1 identical over 8 bases. The length of the CDR3 is 13 residues. V lost 6 bases, J lost 5 bases, and 5 bases stayed unmatched. Germline loops: CDR1 MNHEY, CDR2 SVGAGI. CDR3 nucleotides: TGTGCCAGCAGCCCAGGGGGCGGAACTGAAGCTTTCTTT. Translation gives CASSPGGGTEAFF.

The chain couples TRBV5-5 to TRBJ1-5; a weak D match, TRBD1 (5 bases). This CDR3 region has 14 residues. V was cut by 1 base and J by 7 bases, with 12 bases left in between. CDR1 is SGHKS and CDR2 is YYEKEE in the germline V gene (reference sequence). CDR3 DNA sequence: TGTGCCAGCAGCTTGATGGGGGAGGGGCAGCCCCAGCATTTT. Translation: CASSLMGEGQPQHF.

The genes are TRBV7-2 and TRBJ2-1; TRBD2 is a possible D gene (5 bases). V was clipped by 5 bases and J by 6 bases, with 20 bases between them. This CDR3 is built from 16 residues. Germline V gene sequence: CDR1 SGHTA, CDR2 FQGNSA. The CDR3 sequence is CASSPFRGIKGNEQFF. Written as DNA, the CDR3 is TGTGCCAGCAGCCCTTTCCGGGGTATAAAGGGCAATGAGCAGTTCTTC.

The J gene is TRBJ2-1, the V gene TRBV7-2, with 8 bases identical to TRBD1. Germline V lookup: CDR1 SGHTA, CDR2 FQGNSA. There are 15 residues in the CDR3. Trimming at V came to 3 bases and at J to 4 bases, leaving 5 bases not matched to a gene. The CDR3, as DNA: TGTGCCAGCAGCTTGCAGGACAGGGATTACAATGAGCAGTTCTTC. This encodes CASSLQDRDYNEQFF.

The J gene is TRBJ1-6, the V gene TRBV30; no definite D call. Trimming stripped 0 bases from V and 8 bases from J, with 14 bases between. Per the germline V gene, CDR1 is GTSNPN and CDR2 is SVGIG (reference sequence). CDR3 length equals 15 residues. As DNA, the CDR3 is TGTGCCTGGAGTGTACGCGGTTTTGGCTATTCACCCCTCCACTTT. It translates to CAWSVRGFGYSPLHF. Full variable domain (rest looked up from reference TRBV30 and TRBJ1-6): SQTIHQWPATLVQPVGSPLSLECTVEGTSNPNLYWYRQAAGRGLQLLFYSVGIGQISSEVPQNLSASRPQDRQFILSSKKLLLSDSGFYLCAWSVRGFGYSPLHFGNGTRLTVT.

This clone came up once. The chain carries TRBV10-1 and TRBJ2-2; 7 nucleotides agree with TRBD2. The CDR3 spans 13 residues. After removal of 6 bases from V and 5 bases from J, the junction contained 3 bases not matched to a gene. The germline CDR1 and CDR2 sequences are WNHNN and SYGVQD (reference sequence). DNA for the CDR3: TGCGCCAGCAGCGTCGGGGGGACCGGGGAGCTGTTTTTT. Translating it yields CASSVGGTGELFF.

The chain links TRBV28 to TRBJ2-1; 13 bases are shared with TRBD2. Trimming at V came to 3 bases and at J to 2 bases, leaving 7 bases not matched to a gene. CDR3 length equals 18 residues. Per germline, CDR1 MDHEN and CDR2 SYDVKM. As DNA, the CDR3 is TGTGCCAGCAGTTTGGTACTAGCGGGGGGGCTGACCTACAATGAGCAGTTCTTC. Translating gives CASSLVLAGGLTYNEQFF.

The chain combines TRBV11-2 with TRBJ2-3; no clear D gene. V was cut by 8 bases and J by 2 bases, with 11 bases left in between. The CDR3 is 13 residues long. Germline V gene lookup returns CDR1 SGHAT and CDR2 FQNNGV. For the CDR3, the DNA is TGTGCCAGCCGCGAACGATCCACAGATACGCAGTATTTT. Its protein is CASRERSTDTQYF.

This clone was observed a handful of times. This chain links TRBV5-4 with TRBJ2-6; 7 nucleotides align to TRBD1. The germline V gene has CDR1 SGHNT and CDR2 YYREEE (reference sequence). The ends lost 1 base at V and 2 bases at J; junction bases unmatched: 6. The CDR3 length is 17 residues. This chain's CDR3 is CASSLLNRGAGANVLTF. The CDR3 nucleotides read TGTGCCAGCAGCTTGTTGAACAGGGGTGCTGGGGCCAACGTCCTGACTTTC.

The genes are TRBV7-6 and TRBJ2-5; a weak D match, TRBD2 (6 bases). V gave up 4 bases and J gave up 7 bases, with 13 bases separating them. CDR1 SGHVS and CDR2 FNYEAQ come from the germline V gene. The CDR3 spans 13 residues. The DNA of the CDR3 is TGTGCCAGCAGCTCCAACCTAGCGCGGACCCAGTACTTC. The encoded protein is CASSSNLARTQYF.

The V call is TRBV5-1, the J call TRBJ1-5, with TRBD1 matching 8 bases. The CDR3 sequence is 16 residues long. Looked up from germline, CDR1 is SGHRS and CDR2 is YFSETQ. Losses at the gene ends were 4 bases for V and 4 bases for J; bases not matched to a gene: 10. CDR3 nucleotides: TGCGCCAGCAGCCCCCTCCGGGACAGGTCGAATCAGCCCCAGCATTTT. It specifies CASSPLRDRSNQPQHF.

This clone was seen a handful of times. V usage is TRBV5-6 and J usage is TRBJ2-4; no clear D gene. The V end lost 1 base, the J end lost 1 base, and 9 bases lay between the germline ends. CDR1 SGHDT and CDR2 YYEEEE come from the germline V gene. CDR3 size: 15 residues. The CDR3 spells CASSLLSGAKNIQYF. In DNA, the CDR3 is TGTGCCAGCAGCTTGTTGTCAGGTGCCAAAAACATTCAGTACTTC. Full variable domain (outside the CDR3, taken from reference TRBV5-6 and TRBJ2-4): DAGVTQSPTHLIKTRGQQVTLRCSPKSGHDTVSWYQQALGQGPQFIFQYYEEEERQRGNFPDRFSGHQFPNYSSELNVNALLLGDSALYLCASSLLSGAKNIQYFGAGTRLSVL.

The chain carries TRBV7-9 and TRBJ2-1; no reliable D call. This CDR3 has 16 amino acids. With 4 bases removed from V and 0 bases from J, the gap between germline ends came to 13 bases. Germline-derived CDR1 and CDR2 are SEHNR and FQNEAQ (reference sequence). The CDR3 region has the DNA TGTGCCAGCAGCTCCACTACCTCCAGCTCCTACAATGAGCAGTTCTTC. Amino acid sequence: CASSSTTSSSYNEQFF. The full variable domain, in which reference TRBV7-9 and TRBJ2-1 provide the parts outside the CDR3, is DTGVSQNPRHKITKRGQNVTFRCDPISEHNRLYWYRQTLGQGPEFLTYFQNEAQLEKSRLLSDRFSAERPKGSFSTLEIQRTEQGDSAMYLCASSSTTSSSYNEQFFGPGTRLTVL.

This chain uses TRBV6-1 with TRBJ1-1; 7 bases match TRBD1. Germline V lookup: CDR1 MNHNS, CDR2 SASEGT. CDR3 length: 14 amino acids. After removal of 5 bases from V and 5 bases from J, the junction contained 8 bases not matched to a gene. CDR3 region: CASSPEGAGTEAFF. The CDR3 DNA reads TGTGCCAGCAGTCCCGAGGGGGCGGGGACTGAAGCTTTCTTT.

This chain connects TRBV5-1 to TRBJ1-1; 8 bases map to TRBD1. There are 15 residues in the CDR3. The V and J ends lost 5 bases and 1 base, in that order; junction bases with no gene match: 7. CDR1 is SGHRS and CDR2 is YFSETQ in the germline V gene. The CDR3 nucleotides read TGCGCCAGCAGACGGACAGGGATGGAGAACACTGAAGCTTTCTTT. It encodes CASRRTGMENTEAFF. The variable domain in full, completed from reference TRBV5-1 and TRBJ1-1, reads KAGVTQTPRYLIKTRGQQVTLSCSPISGHRSVSWYQQTPGQGLQFLFEYFSETQRNKGNFPGRFSGRQFSNSRSEMNVSTLELGDSALYLCASRRTGMENTEAFFGQGTRLTVV.

This chain joins TRBV2 and TRBJ1-2; TRBD1 is a possible D gene (5 bases). CDR1 and CDR2 (germline): SNHLY, FYNNEI. Trimming stripped 8 bases from V and 2 bases from J, with 15 bases between. The CDR3 has 14 residues. The DNA of the CDR3 is TGTGCCAGCGCTTGGGATCAGGGAAACTATGGCTACACCTTC. As protein: CASAWDQGNYGYTF.

This clone appeared a few times. The CDR3 sequence: CASSQARDSATNEKLFF. The DNA for the CDR3 is TGTGCCAGCAGCCAAGCCCGGGACAGTGCAACTAATGAAAAACTGTTTTTT. The chain uses TRBV4-2 and TRBJ1-4, with 7 bases that match TRBD1. The CDR3 sequence is 17 residues long. Trimming cost V 1 base and J 0 bases; bases outside gene matches: 5. Germline values: CDR1 LGHNA, CDR2 YNFKEQ.

This sequence joins TRBV30 and TRBJ1-6, with TRBD1 matching over 8 bases. The trim removed 5 bases at V and 7 bases at J, leaving 7 bases unmatched. CDR3 length equals 14 residues. From germline, CDR1 is GTSNPN and CDR2 SVGIG (reference sequence). The CDR3 DNA reads as TGTGCCTGGTGTACAGGGGGAGGGAATTCACCCCTCCACTTT. It yields the protein CAWCTGGGNSPLHF.

V is TRBV10-2 and J is TRBJ2-7, with 10 bases lining up with TRBD2. J gave up 3 bases and V 1 base, and 3 bases lay outside the gene matches. CDR3 length: 15 residues. Germline CDR1 WSHSY, CDR2 SAAADI. The CDR3 loop is CASSEFASGSYEQYF. For the CDR3, the DNA is TGCGCCAGCAGTGAGTTCGCTAGCGGGAGCTACGAGCAGTACTTC.

The chain joins TRBV27 to TRBJ2-1; TRBD2 is a possible D gene (6 bases). V was cut by 8 bases and J by 6 bases, with 20 bases left in between. The V gene's germline CDR1 is MNHEY and CDR2 SMNVEV (reference sequence). The CDR3 has 15 residues. In DNA form, the CDR3 reads TGTGCCAGCCGCTTCGGGCGGGGCCATTTCAATGAGCAGTTCTTC. Translating gives CASRFGRGHFNEQFF.